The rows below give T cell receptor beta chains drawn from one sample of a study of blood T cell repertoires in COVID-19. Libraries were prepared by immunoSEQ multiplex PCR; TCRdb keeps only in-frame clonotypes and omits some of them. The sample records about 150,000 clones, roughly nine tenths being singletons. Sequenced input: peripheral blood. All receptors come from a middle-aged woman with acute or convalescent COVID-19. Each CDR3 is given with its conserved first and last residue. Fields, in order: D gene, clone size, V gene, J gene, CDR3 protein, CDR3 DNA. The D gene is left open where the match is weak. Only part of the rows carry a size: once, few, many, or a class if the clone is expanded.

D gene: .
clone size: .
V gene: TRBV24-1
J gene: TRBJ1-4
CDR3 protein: CATRGAGNEKLFF
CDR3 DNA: TGTGCCACCAGAGGGGCTGGGAATGAAAAACTGTTTTTT

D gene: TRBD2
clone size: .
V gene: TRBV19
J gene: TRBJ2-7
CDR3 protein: CASSMSSGGTYEQYF
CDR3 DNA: TGTGCCAGTAGTATGTCTAGCGGGGGGACCTACGAGCAGTACTTC

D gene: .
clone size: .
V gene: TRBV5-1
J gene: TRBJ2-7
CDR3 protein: CASSLGQKYEQYF
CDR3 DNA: TGCGCCAGCAGCTTGGGACAGAAATACGAGCAGTACTTC

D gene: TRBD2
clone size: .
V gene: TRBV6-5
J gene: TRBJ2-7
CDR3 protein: CASSYSVNSGGNEQYF
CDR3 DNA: TGTGCCAGCAGTTACTCGGTGAATAGCGGGGGAAACGAGCAGTACTTC

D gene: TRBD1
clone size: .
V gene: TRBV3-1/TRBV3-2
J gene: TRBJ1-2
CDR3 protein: CASSQGQGLKNYGYTF
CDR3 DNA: TGTGCCAGCAGCCAAGGACAGGGGCTTAAGAACTATGGCTACACCTTC

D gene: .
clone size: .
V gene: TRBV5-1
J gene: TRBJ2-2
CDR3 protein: CASSLAAGELFF
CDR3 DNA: TGCGCCAGCAGCTTGGCAGCCGGGGAGCTGTTTTTT

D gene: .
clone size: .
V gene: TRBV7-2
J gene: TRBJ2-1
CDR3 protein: CASSATGISYNEQFF
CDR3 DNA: TGTGCCAGCAGCGCAACCGGGATCTCCTACAATGAGCAGTTCTTC

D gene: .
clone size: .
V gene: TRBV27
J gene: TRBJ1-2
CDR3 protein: CASTSRVFSNVSYGYTF
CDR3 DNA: TGTGCCAGCACCTCCCGGGTTTTCTCCAATGTAAGCTATGGCTACACCTTC

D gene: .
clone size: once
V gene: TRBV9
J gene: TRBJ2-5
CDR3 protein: CASSATPQGAIETQYF
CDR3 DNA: TGTGCCAGCAGCGCGACGCCACAGGGAGCAATTGAGACCCAGTACTTC

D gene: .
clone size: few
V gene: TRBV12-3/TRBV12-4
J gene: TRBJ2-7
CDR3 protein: CASSADPSYEQYF
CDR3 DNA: TGTGCCAGCAGTGCGGATCCCTCCTACGAGCAGTACTTC

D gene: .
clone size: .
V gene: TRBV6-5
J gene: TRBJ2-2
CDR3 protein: CASSYSRWSSTGELFF
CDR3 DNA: TGTGCCAGCAGTTATAGTCGCTGGAGCAGCACCGGGGAGCTGTTTTTT

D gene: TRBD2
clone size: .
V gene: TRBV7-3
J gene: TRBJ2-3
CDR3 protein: CASSLSGGRSTDTQYF
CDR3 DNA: TGTGCCAGCAGCTTATCGGGGGGGCGATCCACAGATACGCAGTATTTT

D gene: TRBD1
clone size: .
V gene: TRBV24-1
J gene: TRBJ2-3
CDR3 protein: CATSVGTGGTDTQYF
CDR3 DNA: TGTGCCACCAGTGTTGGGACAGGGGGCACAGATACGCAGTATTTT

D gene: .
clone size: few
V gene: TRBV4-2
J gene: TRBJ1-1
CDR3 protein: CASSGKKNTEAFF
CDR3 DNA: TGTGCCAGCAGCGGCAAAAAGAACACTGAAGCTTTCTTT

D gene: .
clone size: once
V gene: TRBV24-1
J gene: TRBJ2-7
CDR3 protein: CATSDPPGEQYF
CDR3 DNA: TGTGCCACCAGTGATCCCCCGGGTGAACAGTACTTC

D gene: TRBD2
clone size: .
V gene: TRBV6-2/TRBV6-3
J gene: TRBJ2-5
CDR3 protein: CASSPLAGHGETQYF
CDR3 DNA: TGTGCCAGCAGTCCCTTAGCGGGGCACGGGGAGACCCAGTACTTC

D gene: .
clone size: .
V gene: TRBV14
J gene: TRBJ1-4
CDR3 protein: CASSQYATNEKLFF
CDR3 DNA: TGTGCCAGCAGCCAATATGCAACTAATGAAAAACTGTTTTTT

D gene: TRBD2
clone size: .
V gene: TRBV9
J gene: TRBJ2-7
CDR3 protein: CASSVGRLAGIYEQYF
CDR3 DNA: TGTGCCAGCAGCGTAGGTCGACTAGCGGGAATCTACGAGCAGTACTTC

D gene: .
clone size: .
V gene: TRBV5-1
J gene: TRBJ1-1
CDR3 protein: CASTPRLTGNTEAFF
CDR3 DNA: TGCGCCAGCACCCCGAGGCTGACAGGTAACACTGAAGCTTTCTTT

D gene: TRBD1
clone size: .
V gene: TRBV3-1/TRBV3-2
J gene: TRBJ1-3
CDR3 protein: CASSRDFGTALGNTIYF
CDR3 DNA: TGTGCCAGCAGCCGAGATTTCGGGACAGCCCTAGGAAACACCATATATTTT

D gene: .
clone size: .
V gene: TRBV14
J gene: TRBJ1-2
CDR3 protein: CASSQGTATNYGYTF
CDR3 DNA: TGTGCCAGCAGCCAAGGAACAGCAACTAACTATGGCTACACCTTC

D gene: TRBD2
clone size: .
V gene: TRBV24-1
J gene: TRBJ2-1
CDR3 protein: CATSEEGLALSNEQFF
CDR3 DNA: TGTGCCACCAGTGAGGAAGGACTAGCGCTTTCCAATGAGCAGTTCTTC

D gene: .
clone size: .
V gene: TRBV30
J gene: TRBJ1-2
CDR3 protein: CAWSAAGESYTF
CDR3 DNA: TGTGCCTGGAGTGCGGCAGGGGAAAGCTACACCTTC

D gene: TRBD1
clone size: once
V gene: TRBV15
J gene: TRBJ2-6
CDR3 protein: CATSARDRGTKANVLTF
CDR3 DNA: TGTGCCACCAGCGCCCGGGACAGGGGCACTAAGGCCAACGTCCTGACTTTC

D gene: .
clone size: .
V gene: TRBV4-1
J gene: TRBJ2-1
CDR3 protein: CASSQTGLDEQFF
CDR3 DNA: TGCGCCAGCAGCCAAACAGGGCTTGATGAGCAGTTCTTC

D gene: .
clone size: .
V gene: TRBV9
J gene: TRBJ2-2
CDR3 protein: CASQQGVDTGELFF
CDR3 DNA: TGTGCCAGCCAACAGGGCGTCGACACCGGGGAGCTGTTTTTT

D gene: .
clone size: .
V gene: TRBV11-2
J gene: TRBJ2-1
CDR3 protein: CASSLVALSNEQFF
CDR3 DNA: TGTGCCAGCAGCTTAGTTGCACTGAGCAATGAGCAGTTCTTC

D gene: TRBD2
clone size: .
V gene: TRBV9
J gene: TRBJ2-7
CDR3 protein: CASSLGTSGSESEQYF
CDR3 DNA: TGTGCCAGCAGCCTAGGGACTAGCGGGAGTGAGAGCGAGCAGTACTTC

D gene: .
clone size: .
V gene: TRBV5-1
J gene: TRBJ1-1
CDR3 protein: CASSMGQNTEAFF
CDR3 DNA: TGCGCCAGCAGTATGGGACAGAACACTGAAGCTTTCTTT

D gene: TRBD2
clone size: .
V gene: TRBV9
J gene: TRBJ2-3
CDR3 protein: CASSAIAGTTDTQYF
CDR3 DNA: TGTGCCAGCAGCGCAATAGCGGGGACCACAGATACGCAGTATTTT

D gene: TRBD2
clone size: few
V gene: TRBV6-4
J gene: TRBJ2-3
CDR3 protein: CASSDSLAGTDTQYF
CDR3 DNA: TGTGCCAGCAGTGACTCTCTAGCGGGCACAGATACGCAGTATTTT

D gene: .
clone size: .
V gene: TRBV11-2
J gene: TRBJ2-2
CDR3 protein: CASSLEGSSNTGELFF
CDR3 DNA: TGTGCCAGCAGCTTAGAGGGCAGCTCGAACACCGGGGAGCTGTTTTTT

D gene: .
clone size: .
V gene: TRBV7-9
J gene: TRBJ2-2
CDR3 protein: CASSLYLTANTGELFF
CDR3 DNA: TGTGCCAGCAGCTTATACCTTACAGCGAACACCGGGGAGCTGTTTTTT

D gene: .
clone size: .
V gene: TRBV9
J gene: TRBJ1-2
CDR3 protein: CASSVDPGAGYGYTF
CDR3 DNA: TGTGCCAGCAGCGTAGACCCAGGTGCGGGCTATGGCTACACCTTC